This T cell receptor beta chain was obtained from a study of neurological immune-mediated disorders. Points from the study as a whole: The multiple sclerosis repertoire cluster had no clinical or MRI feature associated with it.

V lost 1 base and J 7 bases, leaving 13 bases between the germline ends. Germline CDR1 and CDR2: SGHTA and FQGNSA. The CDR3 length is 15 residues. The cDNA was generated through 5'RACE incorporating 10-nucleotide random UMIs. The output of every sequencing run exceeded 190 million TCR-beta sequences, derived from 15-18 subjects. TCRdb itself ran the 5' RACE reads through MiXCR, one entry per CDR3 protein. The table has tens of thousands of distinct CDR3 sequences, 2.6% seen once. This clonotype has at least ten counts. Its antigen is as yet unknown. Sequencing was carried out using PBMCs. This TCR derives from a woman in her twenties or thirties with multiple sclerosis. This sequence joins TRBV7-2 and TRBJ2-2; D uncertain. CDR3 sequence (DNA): TGTGCCAGCAGCTTAGGTCTAGTCCCCGACGGGGAGCTGTTTTTT. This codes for CASSLGLVPDGELFF.